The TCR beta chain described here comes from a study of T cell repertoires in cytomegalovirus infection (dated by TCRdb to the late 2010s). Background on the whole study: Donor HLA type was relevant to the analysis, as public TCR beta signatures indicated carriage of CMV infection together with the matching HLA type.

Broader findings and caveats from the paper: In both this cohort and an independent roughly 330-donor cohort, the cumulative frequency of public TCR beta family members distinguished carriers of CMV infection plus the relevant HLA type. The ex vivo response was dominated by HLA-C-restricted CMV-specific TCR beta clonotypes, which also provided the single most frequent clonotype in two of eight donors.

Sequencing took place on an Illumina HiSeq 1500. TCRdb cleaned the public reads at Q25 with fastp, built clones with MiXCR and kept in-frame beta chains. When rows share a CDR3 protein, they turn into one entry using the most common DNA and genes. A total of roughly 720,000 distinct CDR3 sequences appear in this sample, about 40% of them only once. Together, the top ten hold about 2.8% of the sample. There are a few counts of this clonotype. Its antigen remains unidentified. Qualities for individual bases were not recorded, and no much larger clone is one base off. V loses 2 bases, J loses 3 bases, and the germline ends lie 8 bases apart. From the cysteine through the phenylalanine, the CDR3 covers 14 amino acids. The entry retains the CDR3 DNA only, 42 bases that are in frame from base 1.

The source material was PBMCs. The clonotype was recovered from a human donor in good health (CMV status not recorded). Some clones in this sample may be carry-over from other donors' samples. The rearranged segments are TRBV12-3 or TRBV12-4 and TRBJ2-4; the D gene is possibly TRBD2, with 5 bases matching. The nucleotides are TGTGCCAGCAGTTTAAGTGGGAGCAAAAACATTCAGTACTTC. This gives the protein CASSLSGSKNIQYF.